This T cell receptor (beta chain) was recorded in a study of CD4 T cells in relation to SARS-CoV-2 and coronaviruses. General observations from the study: Crossreactivity was assessed only for spike protein, not other viral proteins.

As for this clone: Its target is not known.

CD4+ T cells from unexposed donors were obtained before the COVID-19 pandemic (2011-2018). Here immunoSEQ multiplex PCR was the method, and the copy in TCRdb shows in-frame clones only, minus some. The data contain around 62,000 clones, 85% to 95% of them singletons. Looked up from germline, CDR1 is MDHEN and CDR2 is SYDVKM. V lost 5 bases and J 0 bases, leaving 11 bases between the germline ends. This CDR3 has 15 amino acids. The material sequenced was naive CD4+ T cells from PBMCs. As for subset: naive CD4+ T cells isolated by negative enrichment. This TCR was sampled from a human donor in good health. The V call is TRBV28, the J call TRBJ2-1; a possible D gene is TRBD1 (5 bases). The CDR3, as DNA: TGTGCCAGCAGTCCCTACAGGAGCTCCTACAATGAGCAGTTCTTC. It is translated as CASSPYRSSYNEQFF.